Below are 30 T cell receptor beta chains sequenced from a single sample in a study of cytomegalovirus exposure and HLA in healthy donors. PCR involved 60 Vbeta and 13 Jbeta primers. The table came from immunoSEQ multiplex PCR; TCRdb's copy has only in-frame clones and leaves some out. The repertoire consists of some 130,000 clones, with around nine tenths occurring once and the leading ten covering approximately 4.7%. The sample consisted of PBMCs. Source of these receptors: a woman in her twenties or thirties in good health and CMV-seronegative.

V and J are TRBV2 and TRBJ1-6, with 9 bases lining up with TRBD1. There are 15 residues in the CDR3. The germline V gene encodes CDR1 SNHLY and CDR2 FYNNEI. Trimming took 3 bases from V and 7 from J; bases not matched to a gene: 4. The CDR3 nucleotides are TGTGCCAGCAGTGACTCGGGACAGGGAAATTCACCCCTCCACTTT. This translates into CASSDSGQGNSPLHF.

The V and J genes are TRBV5-1 and TRBJ1-2; 8 nucleotides agree with TRBD1. The CDR3 is 14 residues long. J gave up 4 bases and V 4 bases, and 6 bases lay outside the gene matches. Germline CDR1 is SGHRS and CDR2 is YFSETQ. The CDR3 bases are TGCGCCAGCAGCCAGGGACAGGAAGTCTATGGCTACACCTTC. Protein: CASSQGQEVYGYTF.

Comments on this clone: The same CDR3 is also encoded by other DNA sequences in this sample. The V and J genes are TRBV5-4 and TRBJ2-3, with D unresolved. Trimming took 2 bases from V and 1 from J, leaving 5 bases between them. Germline V gene lookup returns CDR1 SGHNT and CDR2 YYREEE (reference sequence). The length of the CDR3 is 13 residues. CDR3 sequence reads: CASSLSGTDTQYF. The CDR3 DNA is TGTGCCAGCAGCTTATCGGGCACAGATACGCAGTATTTT.

The CDR3 sequence: CASSYLRTAKIGATSGNTIYF. CDR3 nucleotides: TGTGCCAGCAGTTATTTGCGGACAGCTAAAATAGGGGCGACCTCTGGAAACACCATATATTTT. The rearrangement joins TRBV28 to TRBJ1-3, with D perhaps matching TRBD1 (6 bases). Germline V gene data show CDR1 as MDHEN and CDR2 as SYDVKM. CDR3 length: 21 residues. Deletions cut 4 bases from V and 0 bases from J, with 28 bases between.

This chain links TRBV7-6 with TRBJ2-7; TRBD2 might be the D (5 bases). The V end lost 1 base, the J end lost 1 base, and 8 bases lay between the germline ends. This CDR3 has 14 amino acids. Germline V gene data show CDR1 as SGHVS and CDR2 as FNYEAQ. The CDR3 spells CASSLGADSYEQYF. The CDR3 DNA sequence: TGTGCCAGCAGCTTAGGAGCGGATTCCTACGAGCAGTACTTC. The full variable domain, with the rest looked up from reference TRBV7-6 and TRBJ2-7, is GAGVSQSPRYKVTKRGQDVALRCDPISGHVSLYWYRQALGQGPEFLTYFNYEAQQDKSGLPNDRFSAERPEGSISTLTIQRTEQRDSAMYRCASSLGADSYEQYFGPGTRLTVT.

The chain is built from TRBV2 and TRBJ2-5; D is unresolved. The CDR3 is made up of 13 amino acids. Trimming cost V 5 bases and J 0 bases, with 7 bases left between them. Germline loops: CDR1 SNHLY, CDR2 FYNNEI. This CDR3 is CASSRDNQETQYF. In nucleotides, the CDR3 is TGTGCCAGCAGTAGAGACAACCAAGAGACCCAGTACTTC.

The chain carries TRBV5-1 and TRBJ2-7; no definite D call. The CDR3 is 14 residues long. V was shortened by 0 bases and J by 0 bases, with 7 bases between the two germline ends. Germline V gene sequence: CDR1 SGHRS, CDR2 YFSETQ. As DNA, the CDR3 is TGCGCCAGCAGCTTGGTTCCTAGCTCCTACGAGCAGTACTTC. Its protein product is CASSLVPSSYEQYF.

The rearrangement uses TRBV19 and TRBJ2-5; TRBD2 matches at 8 bases. The CDR3 runs to 14 residues. V lost 6 bases to trimming and J lost 4 bases; unmatched junction nucleotides: 7. Germline CDR1 LNHDA, CDR2 SQIVND (reference sequence). This CDR3 is CASRTDRGGETQYF. CDR3 in DNA: TGTGCCAGTAGGACGGACCGGGGGGGAGAGACCCAGTACTTC.

This clone was counted a single time. The chain combines TRBV5-6 with TRBJ2-1; a weak D match, TRBD1 (6 bases). Trimming took off 5 bases at V and 5 bases at J, with 11 bases between the two ends. Germline CDR1 reads SGHDT; CDR2 reads YYEEEE. This CDR3 comprises 13 residues. This CDR3 is CASSYQGNNEQFF. CDR3 coding DNA: TGTGCCAGCAGTTATCAGGGGAACAATGAGCAGTTCTTC.

This chain links TRBV4-3 with TRBJ1-4; 7 bases align to TRBD1. CDR3 length equals 15 residues. Germline values: CDR1 LGHNA, CDR2 YSLEER. With V trimmed by 4 bases and J by 4 bases, 6 bases remained unmatched. The CDR3 spells CASSLNRGHNEKLFF. The DNA for the CDR3 is TGCGCCAGCAGCCTTAACAGGGGTCATAATGAAAAACTGTTTTTT.

The rearrangement uses TRBV29-1 and TRBJ1-1; unclear D gene. The CDR3 length is 13 residues. The V gene lost 4 bases and the J gene lost 0 bases, with 9 bases spanning the gap. Germline V gene data show CDR1 as SQVTM and CDR2 as ANQGSEA. The CDR3 loop reads CSVALLMNTEAFF. In DNA form, the CDR3 reads TGCAGCGTTGCCCTCCTTATGAACACTGAAGCTTTCTTT.

This clone was recorded once. The CDR3 is CATINRGGEAFF. CDR3 bases: TGTGCCACCATAAACAGGGGCGGGGAAGCTTTCTTT. V is TRBV28 and J is TRBJ1-1; 7 bases fit TRBD1. The length of the CDR3 is 12 residues. The trim removed 10 bases at V and 8 bases at J, leaving 10 bases unmatched. Germline CDR1 and CDR2: MDHEN and SYDVKM.

With regard to this clone: A read error may produce the germline difference seen at one junction end. Other DNA sequences in the sample encode the same CDR3. The gene calls are TRBV27 and TRBJ2-7, with a tentative D call TRBD1 (6 bases). The CDR3 has 12 amino acids. The V gene's germline CDR1 is MNHEY and CDR2 SMNVEV (reference sequence). The CDR3 protein is CASSLGGYEQYF. DNA of the CDR3: TGTGCCAGCAGTTTAGGGGGCTACGAGCAATACTTC.

The chain employs TRBV5-4 and TRBJ2-5; 8 bases agree with TRBD2. Looked up from germline, CDR1 is SGHNT and CDR2 is YYREEE (reference sequence). Trimming removed 0 bases from V and 5 bases from J; junction bases left unmatched: 6. The CDR3 loop spans 15 amino acids. The CDR3 DNA reads TGTGCCAGCAGCTTGGCCGGGGGGGGCAGGGAGACCCAGTACTTC. It translates to CASSLAGGGRETQYF.

There are a few counts of this clone. The chain joins TRBV13 to TRBJ2-2; TRBD2 matches 10 bases. The ends lost 3 bases at V and 5 bases at J; junction bases unmatched: 6. This CDR3 has 16 amino acids. Germline loops: CDR1 PRHDT, CDR2 FYEKMQ (reference sequence). The CDR3 DNA reads as TGTGCCAGCAGCTTGGATTTAGCGGGAGGAACCGGGGAGCTGTTTTTT. Its protein is CASSLDLAGGTGELFF.

The chain employs TRBV7-2 and TRBJ2-5; D is undetermined. The V gene lost 0 bases and the J gene lost 3 bases, with 11 bases spanning the gap. This CDR3 comprises 15 residues. Per the germline V gene, CDR1 is SGHTA and CDR2 is FQGNSA. CDR3 sequence (DNA): TGTGCCAGCAGCTTAGCGGGTTCAGGAAAAGAGACCCAGTACTTC. Amino acids: CASSLAGSGKETQYF.

The chain carries TRBV10-3 and TRBJ2-5; TRBD1 matches at 10 bases. CDR1 is ENHRY and CDR2 is SYGVKD in the germline V gene. Trimming took 4 bases from V and 5 from J; bases not matched to a gene: 7. This CDR3 has 15 residues. The CDR3 protein is CAISGGTGVGETQYF. For the CDR3, the DNA is TGTGCCATCAGTGGTGGGACAGGGGTTGGGGAGACCCAGTACTTC.

The chain recombines TRBV5-1 with TRBJ2-3; unclear D gene. This CDR3 has 16 residues. From germline, CDR1 is SGHRS and CDR2 YFSETQ. V shed 1 base and J shed 1 base, with 13 bases lying between them. CDR3 region: CASSLSRNVGTDTQYF. In DNA, the CDR3 is TGCGCCAGCAGCTTGTCTAGAAACGTTGGCACAGATACGCAGTATTTT.

Remarks on this clone: The junction differs from germline at one of its ends, possibly a read error. The rearrangement joins TRBV15 to TRBJ2-7; tentative D call: TRBD2 (7 bases). Germline V lookup: CDR1 LNHNV, CDR2 YYDKDF (reference sequence). The CDR3 contains 14 residues. In DNA form, the CDR3 reads TGTGCCACCAGCAGAGATCGGGGGGCCTACGGGCAGTACTTC. This gives the protein CATSRDRGAYGQYF.

The chain links TRBV5-1 to TRBJ1-1; TRBD1 is a possible D gene (5 bases). Germline loops: CDR1 SGHRS, CDR2 YFSETQ. The length of the CDR3 is 14 residues. V was cut by 1 base and J by 6 bases, with 13 bases left in between. CDR3 DNA sequence: TGCGCCAGCAGCTTGTTTGGGGCGCGGCCTGAAGCTTTCTTT. Its protein product is CASSLFGARPEAFF.

The chain links TRBV9 to TRBJ2-7; TRBD1 aligns across 9 bases. The germline V gene encodes CDR1 SGDLS and CDR2 YYNGEE. Trimming removed 2 bases from V and 6 bases from J; junction bases left unmatched: 3. The CDR3 consists of 13 residues. The CDR3 here is CASSVGDRVEQYF. CDR3 nucleotide sequence: TGTGCCAGCAGCGTTGGGGACAGGGTCGAGCAGTACTTC. Full variable domain (remainder filled in from reference TRBV9 and TRBJ2-7): DSGVTQTPKHLITATGQRVTLRCSPRSGDLSVYWYQQSLDQGLQFLIQYYNGEERAKGNILERFSAQQFPDLHSELNLSSLELGDSALYFCASSVGDRVEQYFGPGTRLTVT.

The rearrangement uses TRBV28 and TRBJ2-7; TRBD1 agrees at 7 bases. Germline CDR1 and CDR2: MDHEN and SYDVKM. J gave up 4 bases and V 5 bases, and 8 bases lay outside the gene matches. The CDR3 is 14 residues long. The CDR3 region is CASSPTGVLYEQYF. The CDR3 DNA reads TGTGCCAGCAGTCCTACAGGGGTCTTGTACGAGCAGTACTTC.

The V and J genes are TRBV7-9 and TRBJ2-2, with D uncertain. CDR1 and CDR2 from the germline V gene are SEHNR and FQNEAQ (reference sequence). This CDR3 region has 14 residues. Trimming stripped 5 bases from V and 1 base from J, with 8 bases between. The CDR3 nucleotides read TGTGCCAGCAGCCAAAAGCGGAACACCGGGGAGCTGTTTTTT. The encoded protein is CASSQKRNTGELFF.

The chain carries TRBV7-3 and TRBJ2-7; tentative D call: TRBD1 (6 bases). The CDR3 runs 15 residues. Germline values: CDR1 SGHTA, CDR2 FQGTGA. V was shortened by 5 bases and J by 5 bases, with 19 bases between the two germline ends. As DNA, the CDR3 is TGTGCCAGCAGCACCAGGGACACATACCTGAACGAGCAGTACTTC. Encoded protein: CASSTRDTYLNEQYF.

V usage is TRBV10-3 and J usage is TRBJ2-7; D gene uncertain. Looked up from germline, CDR1 is ENHRY and CDR2 is SYGVKD. V gave up 3 bases and J gave up 7 bases, with 10 bases separating them. The CDR3 consists of 12 residues. CDR3 nucleotide sequence: TGTGCCATCAGTGAAAACCGCGGAGAGCAGTACTTC. Encoded protein: CAISENRGEQYF.

This clone was counted a few times. The chain carries TRBV5-6 and TRBJ1-5; 8 bases align to TRBD1. This CDR3 comprises 19 residues. CDR1 and CDR2 from the germline V gene are SGHDT and YYEEEE. The V gene end was trimmed by 2 bases and the J gene end by 3 bases; junction bases not matched to a gene: 16. CDR3 in amino acids: CASSLLRTGRGIDNQPQHF. The CDR3 DNA follows: TGTGCCAGCAGCTTACTCCGGACAGGGAGGGGAATAGACAATCAGCCCCAGCATTTT.

This chain joins TRBV18 and TRBJ2-6; 8 bases align to TRBD2. Germline assignment: CDR1 KGHSH and CDR2 LQKENI. The length of the CDR3 is 17 residues. V shed 6 bases and J 0 bases; nucleotides not matched to a gene: 7. CDR3 sequence (DNA): TGTGCCAGCTCGCCGCGGGAGGCACGCTCTGGGGCCAACGTCCTGACTTTC. This codes for CASSPREARSGANVLTF.

This chain links TRBV7-8 with TRBJ2-2; 10 nucleotides align to TRBD1. Trimming took 5 bases from V and 5 from J; bases not matched to a gene: 17. This CDR3 region has 19 residues. Germline V CDR1 and CDR2: SGHVS, FQNEAQ. CDR3 bases: TGTGCCAGCAGCCCAGCTTGGGGGGGACAGGGGCGGATTACCGGGGAGCTGTTTTTT. It yields the protein CASSPAWGGQGRITGELFF.

The chain uses TRBV5-4 and TRBJ1-2; 7 nucleotides line up with TRBD1. The CDR3 runs to 14 residues. V lost 4 bases, J lost 7 bases, and 10 bases stayed unmatched. CDR1 is SGHNT and CDR2 is YYREEE in the germline V gene (reference sequence). In nucleotides, the CDR3 is TGTGCCAGCAGCCCAGACAGGGACTGGGGTGGCTACACCTTC. Translation: CASSPDRDWGGYTF. Looking up the rest from reference TRBV5-4 and TRBJ1-2 gives the full variable domain: ETGVTQSPTHLIKTRGQQVTLRCSSQSGHNTVSWYQQALGQGPQFIFQYYREEENGRGNFPPRFSGLQFPNYSSELNVNALELDDSALYLCASSPDRDWGGYTFGSGTRLTVV.

J is TRBJ2-2 and V is TRBV19; possible D gene TRBD1, 6 bases. Germline lookup yields CDR1 LNHDA and CDR2 SQIVND (reference sequence). The CDR3 is 14 amino acids. V dropped 9 bases and J dropped 4 bases, with 15 bases sitting between them. CDR3 DNA: TGTGCCAGCGAAAACAGGGTCAGCACCGGGGAGCTGTTTTTT. Encoded protein: CASENRVSTGELFF. The whole variable domain, remainder taken from reference TRBV19 and TRBJ2-2, is DGGITQSPKYLFRKEGQNVTLSCEQNLNHDAMYWYRQDPGQGLRLIYYSQIVNDFQKGDIAEGYSVSREKKESFPLTVTSAQKNPTAFYLCASENRVSTGELFFGEGSRLTVL.